Following are 18 T cell receptor beta chains from one sample sequenced in a study of blood T cell repertoires in COVID-19. Repertoires were generated with immunoSEQ multiplex PCR, while TCRdb's copy carries only in-frame clones and drops some. The sample contains around 430,000 clones, about nine tenths of which appear only once. The sample was peripheral blood. The receptors were gathered from a woman aged 50 to 65 with COVID-19, enrolled during active disease.

This rearrangement joins TRBV30 to TRBJ2-1, with D possibly matching TRBD2 (7 bases). CDR1 is GTSNPN, CDR2 SVGIG, per germline (reference sequence). V was pared by 3 bases and J by 4 bases, with 13 bases between. CDR3 length: 14 amino acids. For the CDR3, the DNA is TGTGCCTGGAGATTGGCGGGGGCTTACAATGAGCAGTTCTTC. It is translated as CAWRLAGAYNEQFF.

With regard to this clone: A read error may produce the germline difference seen at one junction end. The chain links TRBV5-6 to TRBJ2-7, with D perhaps matching TRBD1 (5 bases). Germline CDR1 reads SGHDT; CDR2 reads YYEEEE. The CDR3 is 13 amino acids. The CDR3 nucleotides are TGTGCCAGCTGCTTAGACAGAAGATACGAGCAGTACTTC. Translated: CASCLDRRYEQYF. Looking up the rest from reference TRBV5-6 and TRBJ2-7 gives the full variable domain: DAGVTQSPTHLIKTRGQQVTLRCSPKSGHDTVSWYQQALGQGPQFIFQYYEEEERQRGNFPDRFSGHQFPNYSSELNVNALLLGDSALYLCASCLDRRYEQYFGPGTRLTVT.

V and J are TRBV4-2 and TRBJ2-5; 14 bases map to TRBD2. Germline values: CDR1 LGHNA, CDR2 YNFKEQ. The trim removed 2 bases at V and 6 bases at J, leaving 14 bases unmatched. This CDR3 is built from 19 residues. The CDR3 protein is CASSQLPGTSGGGGKTQYF. The DNA for the CDR3 is TGTGCCAGCAGCCAACTCCCCGGGACTAGCGGGGGTGGGGGTAAGACCCAGTACTTC.

The genes are TRBV3-1 (or the pseudogene TRBV3-2) and TRBJ2-5; 12 bases line up with TRBD2. Germline V gene lookup returns CDR1 LGHDT and CDR2 YNNKEL (reference sequence). Trimming at V came to 2 bases and at J to 4 bases, leaving 5 bases not matched to a gene. CDR3 length equals 16 residues. The DNA for the CDR3 is TGTGCCAGCAGCCAATGGCTAGCGGGGGGGGGAGAGACCCAGTACTTC. Protein product: CASSQWLAGGGETQYF.

This rearrangement joins TRBV13 to TRBJ2-1, with TRBD2 identical over 8 bases. The germline gives CDR1 PRHDT, CDR2 FYEKMQ (reference sequence). The CDR3 consists of 15 residues. Losses at the gene ends were 5 bases for V and 0 bases for J; bases not matched to a gene: 3. The CDR3 DNA reads TGTGCCAGCAGCCAGGGACTAGGCTCCTACAATGAGCAGTTCTTC. This codes for CASSQGLGSYNEQFF.

A remark on this clone: At one end, the junction sequence differs from germline, possibly due to a read error. The chain employs TRBV16 and TRBJ1-2; tentatively, D is TRBD1 (5 bases). The germline gives CDR1 KGHSY, CDR2 FQNENV. The length of the CDR3 is 14 residues. As DNA, the CDR3 is TGTGCCAACAGCCATAAGGCAGGGAATGATGGCTACACCTTC. Residues: CANSHKAGNDGYTF.

This chain links TRBV15 with TRBJ1-6, with D possibly matching TRBD1 (5 bases). This CDR3 has 13 amino acids. Germline CDR1 LNHNV, CDR2 YYDKDF (reference sequence). The germline V and J ends were trimmed by 0 bases and 10 bases, with 7 bases remaining between them. Here the CDR3 reads CATSREGESPLHF. CDR3 DNA sequence: TGTGCCACCAGCAGAGAAGGGGAATCACCCCTCCACTTT. The full variable domain, with the rest looked up from reference TRBV15 and TRBJ1-6, is DAMVIQNPRYQVTQFGKPVTLSCSQTLNHNVMYWYQQKSSQAPKLLFHYYDKDFNNEADTPDNFQSRRPNTSFCFLDIRSPGLGDTAMYLCATSREGESPLHFGNGTRLTVT.

The chain joins TRBV3-1 (or the pseudogene TRBV3-2) to TRBJ1-1, with TRBD1 identical over 7 bases. This CDR3 has 12 amino acids. V shed 6 bases, J shed 4 bases, and the junction held 2 bases outside the gene matches. The germline gives CDR1 LGHDT, CDR2 YNNKEL (reference sequence). The chain's CDR3 is CASSQGGTEAFF. CDR3 DNA sequence: TGTGCCAGCAGTCAGGGGGGCACTGAAGCTTTCTTT.

The chain uses TRBV5-4 and TRBJ1-2; TRBD1 is a possible D gene (6 bases). The germline V gene has CDR1 SGHNT and CDR2 YYREEE (reference sequence). The CDR3 runs 14 residues. Trimming cost V 4 bases and J 4 bases, with 14 bases left between them. The CDR3 DNA is TGTGCCAGCAGCGGAGAACAGGGTGCCTATGGCTACACCTTC. Its protein is CASSGEQGAYGYTF.

This chain links TRBV13 with TRBJ1-1; D is ambiguous. Germline CDR1 is PRHDT and CDR2 is FYEKMQ (reference sequence). The CDR3 is 13 residues long. V lost 2 bases and J lost 4, with 8 bases in between. In DNA, the CDR3 is TGTGCCAGCAGCTTACTTAGAGGCACTGAAGCTTTCTTT. Amino acids: CASSLLRGTEAFF.

CDR3 in DNA: TGTGCCAGCGCTACAGGGGGAACCTATAATTCACCCCTCCACTTT. Amino acid sequence: CASATGGTYNSPLHF. V gene TRBV5-8 combines with J gene TRBJ1-6; 8 bases are shared with TRBD1. V shed 7 bases, J shed 2 bases, and the junction held 5 bases outside the gene matches. The CDR3 contains 15 residues. Germline CDR1 is SGHTS and CDR2 is YDEGEE.

The rearrangement uses TRBV12-3 or TRBV12-4 and TRBJ1-5; D possibly corresponds to TRBD1 (6 bases). V was clipped by 7 bases and J by 6 bases, with 13 bases between them. The CDR3 has 13 residues. The CDR3 nucleotides are TGTGCCAGCAAAGTGGAAGGGGGTCAGCCCCAGCATTTT. This sequence encodes CASKVEGGQPQHF.

V gene TRBV7-3 combines with J gene TRBJ1-1; D is uncertain. Trimming removed 4 bases at V and 0 bases at J, with 12 bases between. Germline V lookup: CDR1 SGHTA, CDR2 FQGTGA. The CDR3 has 15 residues. The CDR3 DNA reads TGTGCCAGCAGCTCGTCGACACGGATGAACACTGAAGCTTTCTTT. Its translation is CASSSSTRMNTEAFF.

This clone was found a few times. Written as DNA, the CDR3 is TGTGCCAGCAGCCCCTGGGGCGGGGTGACAGATACGCAGTATTTT. This sequence encodes CASSPWGGVTDTQYF. V and J are TRBV3-1 (or the pseudogene TRBV3-2) and TRBJ2-3; perhaps TRBD2 as D (6 bases). In germline, CDR1 is LGHDT, CDR2 YNNKEL (reference sequence). The V and J ends lost 4 bases and 3 bases respectively, with 14 bases between them. This CDR3 contains 15 residues.

This chain links TRBV7-2 with TRBJ2-1, with 7 bases lining up with TRBD1. CDR1 and CDR2 from the germline V gene are SGHTA and FQGNSA. This CDR3 comprises 13 residues. The V and J ends lost 5 bases and 15 bases, in that order; junction bases with no gene match: 13. The CDR3 reads CASSLEDRPWGFF. In DNA, the CDR3 is TGTGCCAGCAGCCTAGAGGACAGGCCCTGGGGGTTCTTC.

This clone was recorded once. The junction differs from germline at one of its ends, possibly a read error. V gene TRBV7-9 combines with J gene TRBJ1-1, with 7 bases aligning to TRBD1. The CDR3 extends over 11 amino acids. CDR1 is SEHNR and CDR2 is FQNEAQ in the germline V gene (reference sequence). CDR3 residues: CASSSGQKQRF. In nucleotides, the CDR3 is TGTGCCAGCAGCTCGGGACAGAAACAACGCTTT.

This clone came up a few times. The chain joins TRBV10-3 to TRBJ1-1; perhaps TRBD1 as D (5 bases). CDR1 is ENHRY, CDR2 SYGVKD, per germline. V shed 4 bases and J shed 14 bases, with 20 bases lying between them. This CDR3 contains 13 residues. Written as DNA, the CDR3 is TGTGCCATCAGTGCAGGGTTCGACAGTGGAGCATTCTTT. Translation: CAISAGFDSGAFF.

This chain connects TRBV30 to TRBJ2-5; D might be TRBD1 (5 bases). Germline CDR1 reads GTSNPN; CDR2 reads SVGIG (reference sequence). There are 12 residues in the CDR3. Trimming removed 4 bases at V and 0 bases at J, with 6 bases between. CDR3 loop: CAWTRDQETQYF. The CDR3 bases are TGTGCCTGGACCAGGGACCAAGAGACCCAGTACTTC.